This TCR beta chain was obtained from a study of CD8 T cells in Susac syndrome. The CDR3 is 16 residues long. From germline, CDR1 is SNHLY and CDR2 FYNNEI. The J segment lost 3 bases and the V segment lost 6 bases, leaving 10 bases of the junction unmatched. RNA, at about 0.45 to 1 ug, was reverse transcribed with random hexamers. TCRdb processed the immunoSEQ multiplex PCR reads anew with MiXCR; each CDR3 protein has one entry. The sample holds 240,000 or so distinct CDR3 sequences, almost 97% seen once. The chain employs TRBV2 and TRBJ2-7; 11 bases match TRBD2. Sequences were obtained from CD4+ T cells from PBMCs. The sequence was collected from a human donor with Susac syndrome. DNA of the CDR3: TGTGCCAGCAGGGCTAGCGGGAGGCAGCGACACTACGAGCAGTACTTC. It specifies CASRASGRQRHYEQYF.